The 28 T cell receptor beta chains listed next were all sequenced from one sample in a study of T cell responses to AZD1222 COVID-19 vaccine. This table comes from immunoSEQ multiplex PCR, and its TCRdb copy is limited to in-frame clones, with some not included. The table has nearly 95,000 clones, roughly nine tenths seen once. Sequenced material: peripheral blood, taken 28 days after the second AZD1222 dose. Receptors were obtained from an adult who received the AZD1222 COVID-19 vaccine.

The CDR3 sequence is CASSLGRGQETQYF. CDR3 nucleotide sequence: TGTGCCAGCAGCTTGGGCAGGGGGCAAGAGACCCAGTACTTC. This chain connects TRBV9 to TRBJ2-5; 7 nucleotides line up with TRBD1. This CDR3 is built from 14 residues. V lost 4 bases to trimming and J lost 2 bases; unmatched junction nucleotides: 5. Germline V gene lookup returns CDR1 SGDLS and CDR2 YYNGEE.

This clone showed up just once. CDR3 sequence (DNA): TGTGCCAGCAGTGAATTATTGGGACAGGGGAACTACAATGAGCAGTTCTTC. Protein product: CASSELLGQGNYNEQFF. The rearrangement links TRBV25-1 to TRBJ2-1, with TRBD1 identical over 10 bases. Germline values: CDR1 MGHDK, CDR2 SYGVNS. The CDR3 sequence is 17 residues long. V shed 1 base and J 3 bases; nucleotides not matched to a gene: 6. Combining the CDR3 with reference TRBV25-1 and TRBJ2-1 gives the whole variable domain EADIYQTPRYLVIGTGKKITLECSQTMGHDKMYWYQQDPGMELHLIHYSYGVNSTEKGDLSSESTVSRIRTEHFPLTLESARPSHTSQYLCASSELLGQGNYNEQFFGPGTRLTVL.

This clone was detected only once. This chain connects TRBV9 to TRBJ2-2; 8 bases line up with TRBD2. The CDR3 has 18 residues. Looked up from germline, CDR1 is SGDLS and CDR2 is YYNGEE. V was clipped by 0 bases and J by 4 bases; unmatched bases: 11. CDR3 coding DNA: TGTGCCAGCAGCGTAGGAGCGAGCGGGAGTACGGGCACCGGGGAGCTGTTTTTT. Protein: CASSVGASGSTGTGELFF.

This sequence joins TRBV7-8 and TRBJ1-6, with D perhaps TRBD1 (6 bases). The CDR3 spans 15 residues. Germline V gene sequence: CDR1 SGHVS, CDR2 FQNEAQ. V was clipped by 0 bases and J by 12 bases, with 15 bases between them. The CDR3 DNA reads as TGTGCCAGCAGCTTAGCAGGGGATGCACAGGGACCCCTCCACTTT. It encodes CASSLAGDAQGPLHF.

CDR3 coding DNA: TGTGCCAGCGCGGCCGTGGGGTATGAGCAGTTCTTC. This gives the protein CASAAVGYEQFF. The J gene is TRBJ2-1, the V gene TRBV7-2, with D uncertain. Germline V gene lookup returns CDR1 SGHTA and CDR2 FQGNSA. This CDR3 contains 12 residues. V was clipped by 8 bases and J by 8 bases, with 13 bases between them.

This rearrangement joins TRBV19 to TRBJ2-1; a weak D match, TRBD1 (5 bases). CDR3 length: 15 amino acids. CDR1 is LNHDA and CDR2 is SQIVND in the germline V gene (reference sequence). Trimming stripped 1 base from V and 6 bases from J, with 13 bases between. The CDR3 region is CASSIVSQGVNEQFF. For the CDR3, the DNA is TGTGCCAGTAGTATAGTATCCCAGGGCGTCAATGAGCAGTTCTTC.

The chain uses TRBV25-1 and TRBJ1-4, with D possibly TRBD1 on 6 matching bases. Trimming took 3 bases from V and 8 from J, leaving 19 bases between them. This CDR3 comprises 16 residues. Germline V gene sequence: CDR1 MGHDK, CDR2 SYGVNS. The CDR3, as DNA: TGTGCCAGCAGTGACCCTCTTAGGGGGGCGATCGAAAAACTGTTTTTT. Translated: CASSDPLRGAIEKLFF.

This chain joins TRBV7-9 and TRBJ2-1; weak D call: TRBD2 (6 bases). The V end lost 3 bases, the J end lost 5 bases, and 23 bases lay between the germline ends. This CDR3 has 18 amino acids. CDR1 is SEHNR, CDR2 FQNEAQ, per germline (reference sequence). The CDR3 is CASSFSLAGYAADNEQFF. The CDR3, as DNA: TGTGCCAGCAGCTTCTCTTTGGCGGGATATGCGGCGGACAATGAGCAGTTCTTC.

The gene calls are TRBV7-2 and TRBJ2-2; 10 bases are shared with TRBD2. In germline, CDR1 is SGHTA, CDR2 FQGNSA. Germline trimming cut 5 bases from V and 2 bases from J; bases unmatched to any gene: 11. This CDR3 contains 18 residues. The CDR3 reads CASSAVGLAGANTGELFF. DNA for the CDR3: TGTGCCAGCAGCGCGGTTGGCCTAGCGGGGGCCAACACCGGGGAGCTGTTTTTT.

This rearrangement joins TRBV19 to TRBJ2-7, with 11 bases aligning to TRBD1. The V and J ends lost 5 bases and 3 bases, in that order; junction bases with no gene match: 6. There are 15 residues in the CDR3. Germline loops: CDR1 LNHDA, CDR2 SQIVND (reference sequence). CDR3: CASSLGQGAVYEQYF. The CDR3, as DNA: TGTGCCAGTAGTCTTGGACAGGGGGCCGTCTACGAGCAGTACTTC.

This clone has only a few counts. The chain couples TRBV6-6 to TRBJ2-7; D is undetermined. Between the trimmed V and J ends, which lost 5 bases and 9 bases, there was a span of 14 bases. The CDR3 runs 12 residues. Per germline, CDR1 MNHNY and CDR2 SVGAGI (reference sequence). The CDR3 sequence: CASSHDTTRQYF. In DNA form, the CDR3 reads TGTGCCAGCAGTCACGACACTACGAGGCAGTACTTC.

J is TRBJ1-2 and V is TRBV7-2; 7 positions agree with TRBD1. In germline, CDR1 is SGHTA, CDR2 FQGNSA. The CDR3 covers 13 residues. Germline trimming cut 1 base from V and 8 bases from J; bases unmatched to any gene: 4. The CDR3 sequence: CASSLGQGIGYTF. CDR3 nucleotide sequence: TGTGCCAGCAGCTTAGGACAGGGTATCGGCTACACCTTC.

This chain links TRBV18 with TRBJ2-7; D gene uncertain. The germline V gene encodes CDR1 KGHSH and CDR2 LQKENI. The CDR3 loop spans 16 amino acids. V lost 1 base and J 2 bases, leaving 15 bases between the germline ends. For the CDR3, the DNA is TGTGCCAGCTCACCACTCGACTCTACCGATGCCTACGAGCAGTACTTC. It codes for CASSPLDSTDAYEQYF.

The chain has TRBV29-1 and TRBJ1-2; TRBD1 is a possible D gene (6 bases). The V end was cut by 7 bases, the J end by 8 bases, with 14 bases between. The CDR3 consists of 11 residues. Germline CDR1 is SQVTM and CDR2 is ANQGSEA. CDR3 residues: CSDVGGEGYTF. The DNA of the CDR3 is TGCAGCGACGTAGGGGGAGAGGGCTACACCTTC.

This clone was seen once. The V and J genes are TRBV10-3 and TRBJ1-3; D remains ambiguous. Trimming removed 1 base at V and 0 bases at J, with 7 bases between. Germline assignment: CDR1 ENHRY and CDR2 SYGVKD. CDR3 size: 15 residues. Here the CDR3 reads CAISEFLGSGNTIYF. The CDR3 DNA sequence: TGTGCCATCAGTGAGTTTCTGGGCTCTGGAAACACCATATATTTT.

The chain uses TRBV19 and TRBJ1-1; a weak D match, TRBD1 (5 bases). V was shortened by 1 base and J by 0 bases, with 15 bases between the two germline ends. There are 17 residues in the CDR3. The germline gives CDR1 LNHDA, CDR2 SQIVND (reference sequence). CDR3 DNA: TGTGCCAGTAGTATAGGGGGCGGGGTTTTGATGAACACTGAAGCTTTCTTT. It is translated as CASSIGGGVLMNTEAFF. The variable domain in full, with the rest retrieved from reference TRBV19 and TRBJ1-1, is DGGITQSPKYLFRKEGQNVTLSCEQNLNHDAMYWYRQDPGQGLRLIYYSQIVNDFQKGDIAEGYSVSREKKESFPLTVTSAQKNPTAFYLCASSIGGGVLMNTEAFFGQGTRLTVV.

V usage is TRBV6-5 and J usage is TRBJ1-1; possible D gene TRBD1, 6 bases. The V end was cut by 6 bases, the J end by 5 bases, with 16 bases between. Per the germline V gene, CDR1 is MNHEY and CDR2 is SVGAGI. This CDR3 has 14 residues. The CDR3 reads CASRAGGGRTEAFF. CDR3 sequence (DNA): TGTGCCAGCAGAGCCGGAGGGGGGCGAACTGAAGCTTTCTTT.

V and J are TRBV7-9 and TRBJ2-5; 8 nucleotides agree with TRBD2. The CDR3 sequence is 15 residues long. The trim removed 8 bases at V and 2 bases at J, leaving 10 bases unmatched. Germline V gene data show CDR1 as SEHNR and CDR2 as FQNEAQ (reference sequence). The CDR3 is CASRGLAGVQETQYF. DNA of the CDR3: TGTGCCAGCCGAGGACTAGCCGGTGTTCAAGAGACCCAGTACTTC.

V gene TRBV27 combines with J gene TRBJ1-2; no firm D call. Germline loops: CDR1 MNHEY, CDR2 SMNVEV (reference sequence). The CDR3 spans 8 residues. With 10 bases removed from V and 3 bases from J, the gap between germline ends came to 0 bases. The CDR3 is CANYGYTF. Here the CDR3 DNA reads TGTGCCAACTATGGCTACACCTTC.

V and J are TRBV5-1 and TRBJ1-2; TRBD1 matches 7 bases. The length of the CDR3 is 15 residues. Germline V gene sequence: CDR1 SGHRS, CDR2 YFSETQ. J lost 1 base, V lost 0 bases, and 3 bases had no gene match. The CDR3 sequence is CASSLDRGHNYGYTF. The CDR3 nucleotides are TGCGCCAGCAGCTTGGACAGGGGACATAACTATGGCTACACCTTC.

This chain joins TRBV29-1 and TRBJ2-5; TRBD1 matches 7 bases. The CDR3 runs to 13 residues. Germline values: CDR1 SQVTM, CDR2 ANQGSEA. J gave up 4 bases and V 8 bases, and 10 bases lay outside the gene matches. CDR3 residues: CSFRGGRGETQYF. CDR3 bases: TGCAGCTTCCGAGGGGGCAGGGGAGAGACCCAGTACTTC.

This clone showed up just once. V is TRBV5-1 and J is TRBJ2-1, with D uncertain. The CDR3 has 12 amino acids. Germline V gene sequence: CDR1 SGHRS, CDR2 YFSETQ. Between the trimmed V and J ends, which lost 4 bases and 5 bases, there was a span of 7 bases. The CDR3 region is CASSLRDNEQFF. The CDR3 nucleotides are TGCGCCAGCAGCCTTAGAGACAATGAGCAGTTCTTC.

The J gene is TRBJ1-2, the V gene TRBV18; D is undetermined. Trimming pared 2 bases from V and 6 bases from J, leaving 16 bases between. This CDR3 has 15 residues. Per the germline V gene, CDR1 is KGHSH and CDR2 is LQKENI. This CDR3 reads CASSPVGAKTDGYTF. The CDR3 region has the DNA TGTGCCAGCTCACCAGTTGGAGCGAAGACGGATGGCTACACCTTC. The full variable domain, rest sourced from reference TRBV18 and TRBJ1-2, is NAGVMQNPRHLVRRRGQEARLRCSPMKGHSHVYWYRQLPEEGLKFMVYLQKENIIDESGMPKERFSAEFPKEGPSILRIQQVVRGDSAAYFCASSPVGAKTDGYTFGSGTRLTVV.

This clone has a single count. The CDR3 loop is CASSFKAGTGELFF. The DNA of the CDR3 is TGTGCCAGCAGCTTTAAAGCGGGGACCGGGGAGCTGTTTTTT. J is TRBJ2-2 and V is TRBV7-3, with TRBD2 matching 7 bases. The CDR3 is 14 amino acids. V was pared by 3 bases and J by 5 bases, with 3 bases of the junction left unmatched. Germline V gives CDR1 SGHTA, CDR2 FQGTGA. The whole variable domain, filled in from reference TRBV7-3 and TRBJ2-2, reads GAGVSQTPSNKVTEKGKYVELRCDPISGHTALYWYRQSLGQGPEFLIYFQGTGAADDSGLPNDRFFAVRPEGSVSTLKIQRTERGDSAVYLCASSFKAGTGELFFGEGSRLTVL.

J is TRBJ2-7 and V is TRBV14; 9 nucleotides match TRBD2. The CDR3 consists of 14 residues. After removal of 3 bases from V and 4 bases from J, the junction contained 4 bases not matched to a gene. Germline values: CDR1 SGHDN, CDR2 FVKESK. CDR3 region: CASSQGLATYEQYF. The CDR3 bases are TGTGCCAGCAGCCAGGGACTAGCTACTTACGAGCAGTACTTC.

The chain couples TRBV6-5 to TRBJ2-7; 13 nucleotides match TRBD2. The CDR3 spans 14 residues. The V gene end was trimmed by 7 bases and the J gene end by 4 bases; junction bases not matched to a gene: 4. Germline loops: CDR1 MNHEY, CDR2 SVGAGI. The CDR3 nucleotides read TGTGCCAGCAAACGGACTAGCGGGAGTTACGAGCAGTACTTC. Its translation is CASKRTSGSYEQYF.

The chain combines TRBV4-3 with TRBJ2-2; no definite D call. With 2 bases removed from V and 1 base from J, the gap between germline ends came to 11 bases. Germline V gene sequence: CDR1 LGHNA, CDR2 YSLEER. The CDR3 runs to 16 residues. CDR3: CASSQSAQRNTGELFF. The DNA for the CDR3 is TGCGCCAGCAGCCAAAGTGCACAGAGGAACACCGGGGAGCTGTTTTTT.

J is TRBJ1-5 and V is TRBV2; D not certain. Germline CDR1 and CDR2: SNHLY and FYNNEI. V was trimmed by 4 bases and J by 9 bases, leaving 13 bases between them. The CDR3 is made up of 13 amino acids. In DNA, the CDR3 is TGTGCCAGCAGTGTAGGGATGGGAACGCCCCAGCATTTT. Amino acids: CASSVGMGTPQHF.